This section outlines one T cell receptor beta chain sequence together with its context. TCRdb re-called the 5' RACE reads and shows each CDR3 protein once, DNA omitted. The listing contains 300,000 to 350,000 distinct CDR3 sequences. This CDR3 is built from 13 residues. In germline, CDR1 is DFQATT, CDR2 SNEGSKA (reference sequence). The data derive from a study of monozygotic twins with inflammatory bowel disease. The chain links TRBV20-1 to TRBJ2-1; TCRdb returns TRBD1, unconfirmable since there is no DNA. Source material: blood. The receptor's source is a human donor with ulcerative colitis or Crohn's disease, or a healthy co-twin of an affected twin (not recorded which). CDR3 in amino acids: CSARLLGEYEQFF.